Each of the 10 T cell receptor beta chains below was sequenced from the same sample in a study of response to subunit inactivated influenza vaccine. Via MiXCR, TCRdb re-called the RT-PCR reads, giving one row per CDR3 protein. The sample shows under 550,000 distinct CDR3 sequences, less than 7.5% of them seen only once. The sample consisted of PBMCs from blood, taken around 25 months after vaccination. The source is a man between 45 and 75 years old who received an inactivated influenza vaccine.

Ten or more counts support this clonotype. The rearrangement links TRBV28 to TRBJ2-5, with D possibly matching TRBD2 (5 bases). The V end was cut by 3 bases, the J end by 6 bases, with 14 bases between. Germline assignment: CDR1 MDHEN and CDR2 SYDVKM. The CDR3 loop spans 14 amino acids. CDR3 coding DNA: TGTGCCAGCAGTTTTGGAGGACCCAGAAAGACCCAGTACTTC. Protein sequence: CASSFGGPRKTQYF.

This chain joins TRBV24-1 and TRBJ2-1; D might be TRBD2 (6 bases). V was shortened by 5 bases and J by 4 bases, with 20 bases between the two germline ends. Germline CDR1 and CDR2: KGHDR and SFDVKD. CDR3 length: 17 residues. CDR3 DNA sequence: TGTGCCACCAGTGCCGGGACTCCCTTGGGTTCGTACAATGAGCAGTTCTTC. Amino acids: CATSAGTPLGSYNEQFF.

The rearrangement joins TRBV28 to TRBJ2-6; 8 nucleotides agree with TRBD1. Per germline, CDR1 MDHEN and CDR2 SYDVKM. This CDR3 has 18 amino acids. V gave up 10 bases and J gave up 0 bases; unmatched junction bases: 14. The CDR3 reads CATQTPPGQDSGANVLTF. For the CDR3, the DNA is TGTGCCACCCAAACGCCCCCGGGACAGGACTCTGGGGCCAACGTCCTGACTTTC. Full variable domain (missing parts from reference TRBV28 and TRBJ2-6): DVKVTQSSRYLVKRTGEKVFLECVQDMDHENMFWYRQDPGLGLRLIYFSYDVKMKEKGDIPEGYSVSREKKERFSLILESASTNQTSMYLCATQTPPGQDSGANVLTFGAGSRLTVL.

The chain uses TRBV20-1 and TRBJ2-4, with D unclear. The germline V gene encodes CDR1 DFQATT and CDR2 SNEGSKA (reference sequence). V was pared by 3 bases and J by 6 bases, with 12 bases between. This CDR3 is 13 amino acids long. The CDR3 DNA sequence: TGCAGTGCTAGTGACCCGGCCGGAAACATTCAGTACTTC. This gives the protein CSASDPAGNIQYF.

Only a few counts were recorded for this clonotype. The rearrangement uses TRBV20-1 and TRBJ2-5; 8 bases line up with TRBD2. The CDR3 contains 13 residues. Germline CDR1 and CDR2: DFQATT and SNEGSKA (reference sequence). The CDR3 loop is CSPTGGVRETQYF. CDR3 DNA: TGCAGCCCCACCGGGGGGGTGAGAGAGACCCAGTACTTC.

This clonotype was seen more than once but under ten times. The chain recombines TRBV7-2 with TRBJ2-7, with D hard to call. From germline, CDR1 is SGHTA and CDR2 FQGNSA. The CDR3 extends over 14 amino acids. With 5 bases removed from V and 3 bases from J, the gap between germline ends came to 14 bases. CDR3 DNA sequence: TGTGCCAGCAGCCGTTACGGCTTAAACTACGAGCAGTACTTC. The encoded protein is CASSRYGLNYEQYF. The entire variable domain, with the rest obtained from reference TRBV7-2 and TRBJ2-7, is as follows: GAGVSQSPSNKVTEKGKDVELRCDPISGHTALYWYRQSLGQGLEFLIYFQGNSAPDKSGLPSDRFSAERTGGSVSTLTIQRTQQEDSAVYLCASSRYGLNYEQYFGPGTRLTVT.

V usage is TRBV5-1 and J usage is TRBJ2-2; D not certain. Deletions cut 0 bases from V and 4 bases from J, with 7 bases between. Germline CDR1 SGHRS, CDR2 YFSETQ. The length of the CDR3 is 14 residues. This CDR3 reads CASSLGQFTGELFF. CDR3 sequence (DNA): TGCGCCAGCAGCTTGGGGCAGTTCACCGGGGAGCTGTTTTTT.

This sequence joins TRBV19 and TRBJ2-7; D possibly corresponds to TRBD2 (6 bases). The CDR3 sequence is 15 residues long. Germline values: CDR1 LNHDA, CDR2 SQIVND (reference sequence). Trimming took off 6 bases at V and 5 bases at J, with 20 bases between the two ends. CDR3 in DNA: TGTGCCAGTAGCTTTGGAGGGTCCAATCTAGACGAGCAGTACTTC. This encodes CASSFGGSNLDEQYF.

This clonotype has at least ten counts. This chain links TRBV6-1 with TRBJ2-7, with a tentative D call TRBD2 (6 bases). The V and J ends lost 5 bases and 0 bases respectively, with 17 bases between them. From germline, CDR1 is MNHNS and CDR2 SASEGT. This CDR3 has 16 amino acids. CDR3 in amino acids: CASSPPGRRASYEQYF. DNA of the CDR3: TGTGCCAGCAGTCCGCCTGGGCGGAGGGCCTCCTACGAGCAGTACTTC.

V is TRBV20-1 and J is TRBJ2-3; 10 bases align to TRBD2. The V gene end was trimmed by 7 bases and the J gene end by 3 bases; junction bases not matched to a gene: 4. CDR3 length: 13 amino acids. Per germline, CDR1 DFQATT and CDR2 SNEGSKA (reference sequence). CDR3 protein: CSGSGGATDTQYF. As DNA, the CDR3 is TGCAGTGGGAGCGGGGGGGCGACAGATACGCAGTATTTT.